This TCR beta chain was retrieved from a study of T cell changes during pregnancy in multiple sclerosis. Generated by immunoSEQ multiplex PCR, the TCRdb table keeps only in-frame clones and is missing some. This table has under 55,000 clones, around 94% appearing once. CDR3 size: 16 residues. Germline-derived CDR1 and CDR2 are MGHDK and SYGVNS. V was pared by 1 base and J by 3 bases, with 5 bases of the junction left unmatched. J is TRBJ2-7 and V is TRBV25-1, with 11 bases identical to TRBD2. This specimen consisted of CD4+ T cells from peripheral blood mononuclear cells, obtained in the third trimester of pregnancy. The TCR sequence derives from a female donor with multiple sclerosis, enrolled in a pregnancy study. In nucleotides, the CDR3 is TGTGCCAGCAGTGAATGGGGGACTAGCGGAGACTACGAGCAGTACTTC. It specifies CASSEWGTSGDYEQYF.